This T cell receptor (beta chain) was identified during a study of shared T cell receptors in the human thymus. CDR1 SGHVT and CDR2 SQSDAQ come from the germline V gene. The CDR3 loop spans 15 amino acids. Trimming took 1 base from V and 3 from J, leaving 12 bases between them. The table came from immunoSEQ multiplex PCR; TCRdb's copy has only in-frame clones and leaves some out. Found here are 640,000 or so clones, around 87% of them singletons; the top ten hold 0.0094%. These sequences were also reported in another study, on human thymus T cells. This second study says: Thymic material originated from resections removed in the course of corrective heart surgery. Both thymic and peripheral blood repertoires showed apparently biased V and J usage. There were highly overlapping thymic repertoires among unrelated individuals, as related research reported.

V is TRBV7-4 and J is TRBJ1-1; D is unclear. Sequenced material: thymocytes. The receptor was isolated from a boy in the first two years of life with a congenital heart defect. Here the CDR3 DNA reads TGTGCCAGCAGCTTAGGGGTAGGAGTGTACACTGAAGCTTTCTTT. As protein: CASSLGVGVYTEAFF.